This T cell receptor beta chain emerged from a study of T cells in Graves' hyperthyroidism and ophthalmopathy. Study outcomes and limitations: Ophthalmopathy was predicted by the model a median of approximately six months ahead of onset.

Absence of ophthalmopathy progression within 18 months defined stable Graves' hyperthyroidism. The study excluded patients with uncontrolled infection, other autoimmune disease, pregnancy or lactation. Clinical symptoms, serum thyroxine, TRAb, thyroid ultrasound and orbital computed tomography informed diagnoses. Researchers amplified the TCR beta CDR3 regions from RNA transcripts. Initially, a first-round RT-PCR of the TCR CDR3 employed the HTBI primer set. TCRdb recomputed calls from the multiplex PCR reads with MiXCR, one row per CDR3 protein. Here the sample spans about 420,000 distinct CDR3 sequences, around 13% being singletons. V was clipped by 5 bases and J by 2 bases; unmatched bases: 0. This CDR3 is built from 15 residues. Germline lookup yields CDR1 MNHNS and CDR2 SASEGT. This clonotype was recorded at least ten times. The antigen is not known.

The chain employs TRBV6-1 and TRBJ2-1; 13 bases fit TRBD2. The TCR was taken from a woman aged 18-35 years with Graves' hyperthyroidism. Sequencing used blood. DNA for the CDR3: TGTGCCAGCAGTACTAGCGGGAGGGCCTACAATGAGCAGTTCTTC. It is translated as CASSTSGRAYNEQFF.